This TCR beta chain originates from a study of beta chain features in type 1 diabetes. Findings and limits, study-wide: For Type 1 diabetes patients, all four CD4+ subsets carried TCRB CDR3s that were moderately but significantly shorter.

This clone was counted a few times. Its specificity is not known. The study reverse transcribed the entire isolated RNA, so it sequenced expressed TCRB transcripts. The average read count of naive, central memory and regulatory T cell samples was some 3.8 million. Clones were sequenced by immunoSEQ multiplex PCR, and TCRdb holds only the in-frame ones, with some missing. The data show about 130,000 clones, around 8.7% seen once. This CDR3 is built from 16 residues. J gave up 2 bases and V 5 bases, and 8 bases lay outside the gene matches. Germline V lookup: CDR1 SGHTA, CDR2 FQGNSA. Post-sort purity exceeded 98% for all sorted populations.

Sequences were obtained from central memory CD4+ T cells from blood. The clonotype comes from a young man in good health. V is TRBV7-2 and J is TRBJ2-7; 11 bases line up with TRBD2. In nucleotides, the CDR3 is TGTGCCAGCAGCATTACGGGACTAGCGGACACCTACGAGCAGTACTTC. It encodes CASSITGLADTYEQYF.